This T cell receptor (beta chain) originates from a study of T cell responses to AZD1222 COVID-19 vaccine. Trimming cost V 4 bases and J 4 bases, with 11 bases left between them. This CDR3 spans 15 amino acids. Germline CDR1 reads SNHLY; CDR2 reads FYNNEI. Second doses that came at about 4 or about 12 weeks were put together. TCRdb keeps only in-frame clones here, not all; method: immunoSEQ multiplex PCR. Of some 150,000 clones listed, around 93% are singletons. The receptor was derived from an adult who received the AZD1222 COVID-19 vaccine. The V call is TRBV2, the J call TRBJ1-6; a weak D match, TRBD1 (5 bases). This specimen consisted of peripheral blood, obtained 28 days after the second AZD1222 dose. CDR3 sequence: CASSVGGGYNSPLHF. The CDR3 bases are TGTGCCAGCAGTGTTGGGGGGGGATATAATTCACCCCTCCACTTT.